One T cell receptor beta chain is described in this entry. The antigen is undetermined. These data come from a study of vaccination and CD4 T cells after COVID-19. The wider study: As a positive control, some control cultures were given a CEFX pool, while others were given an HIV-1 Nef pool or no peptide.

The treatment is: roughly nine-day PBMC culture with coronavirus spike peptide pools or control peptides (ViraFEST assay). ViraFEST grew antigen-specific T cells using peptide pools, then sequenced TCRs. Negative selection purified CD4+ T cells after less than 11 days of culture. J lost 4 bases, V lost 6 bases, and 5 bases had no gene match. The CDR3 is 12 amino acids. CDR1 and CDR2 (germline): DFQATT, SNEGSKA (reference sequence). CD4+ T cells that had been cultured provided DNA sequenced with the Oncomine TCR Beta short-read assay. A single record per CDR3 protein comes from TCRdb applying MiXCR to the PCR reads. The table includes 10,000 to 15,000 distinct CDR3 sequences, 40% to 60% detected once. Overall study findings and caveats: Detection of a median approximately 87% of reactive clones in convalescent patients was confined to the period after vaccination.

The source of this sequence is a human donor who had recovered from COVID-19. The sequenced sample consisted of CD4+ T cells from blood, cultured in vitro. This chain links TRBV20-1 with TRBJ2-5, with TRBD1 matching over 7 bases. DNA for the CDR3: TGCAGTGCCCGACAGGGAGCAGAGACCCAGTACTTC. Residues: CSARQGAETQYF.